The present T cell receptor (beta chain) was sequenced within a study of CD8 T cells in Susac syndrome. cDNA came from about 0.46 to 1 ug RNA primed by random hexamers. TCR beta CDR3 was amplified by immunoSEQ covering 54 Vbeta and 13 Jbeta. In TCRdb, the immunoSEQ multiplex PCR reads were re-called with MiXCR into one record per CDR3 protein. This table has 150,000 to 200,000 distinct CDR3 sequences, 93% appearing once. Germline values: CDR1 DFQATT, CDR2 SNEGSKA (reference sequence). The CDR3 contains 15 residues. J gave up 0 bases and V 2 bases, and 2 bases lay outside the gene matches. This sequence joins TRBV20-1 and TRBJ2-7; 12 bases agree with TRBD2. The sequenced material came from CD4+ T cells from PBMCs. The TCR originated in a human donor in good health. This CDR3 is CSARRLAGDSYEQYF. The CDR3 bases are TGCAGTGCTAGAAGACTAGCGGGGGACTCCTACGAGCAGTACTTC.